A single T cell receptor (beta chain) is shown here with its context. Its antigen is currently unknown. This entry belongs to a study of molecular identifiers for immune sequencing clone quantification. Study-wide points: In a background of 900,000 to 1,000,000 naive cells, spiked Jurkat TCR RNA from one cell was reportedly detectable. Over 97% of effector molecules, but under 1% in naive cells, were held by clones with more than 20 RNA copies.

Germline CDR1 is PRHDT and CDR2 is FYEKMQ (reference sequence). V was pared by 4 bases and J by 10 bases, with 14 bases between. The CDR3 covers 13 residues. Bulk TCR library preparation followed previously described methods with listed TCR primers. MiXCR was run by TCRdb on the PCR reads, yielding one entry per CDR3 protein. In the table there are about 500,000 distinct CDR3 sequences, about 20% of which are singletons. The clonotype comes from a human donor in good health. Some libraries in this study had Jurkat cell RNA spiked in. The source material was naive CD8+ T cells from blood, with Jurkat cell RNA spiked in. Subset specified: FACS-sorted CD8+CD4-CCR7+CD45RA+ naive T cells. This rearrangement joins TRBV13 to TRBJ2-1; D remains ambiguous. The CDR3 here is CASSSTPILEQFF. The DNA of the CDR3 is TGTGCCAGCAGCTCCACCCCGATTTTGGAGCAGTTCTTC.